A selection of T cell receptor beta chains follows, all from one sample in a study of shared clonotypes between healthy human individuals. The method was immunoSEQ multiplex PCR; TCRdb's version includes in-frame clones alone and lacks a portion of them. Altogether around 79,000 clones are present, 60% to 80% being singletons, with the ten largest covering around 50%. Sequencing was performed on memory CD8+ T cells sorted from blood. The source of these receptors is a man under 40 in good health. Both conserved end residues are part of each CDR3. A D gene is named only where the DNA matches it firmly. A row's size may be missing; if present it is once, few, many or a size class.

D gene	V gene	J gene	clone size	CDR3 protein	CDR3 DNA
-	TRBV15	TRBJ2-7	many	CATSPGRTLLEQYF	TGTGCCACCAGCCCCGGGCGTACCCTCCTTGAGCAGTACTTC
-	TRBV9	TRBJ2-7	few	CASSVDLTKGYEQYF	TGTGCCAGCAGCGTAGATCTAACCAAAGGCTACGAGCAGTACTTC
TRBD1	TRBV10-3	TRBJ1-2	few	CAISDDRAGYGYTF	TGTGCCATCAGTGACGACAGGGCCGGCTATGGCTACACCTTC
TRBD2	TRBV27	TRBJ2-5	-	CASSPRLYSGKETQYF	TGTGCCAGCAGTCCCCGATTATATAGCGGGAAAGAGACCCAGTACTTC
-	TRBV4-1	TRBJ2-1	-	CASSQGLLGNEQFF	TGCGCCAGCAGCCAAGGACTGCTAGGCAATGAGCAGTTCTTC
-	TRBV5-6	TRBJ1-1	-	CAGQQMGDRNTEAFF	TGTGCCGGCCAGCAAATGGGGGATAGGAACACTGAAGCTTTCTTT
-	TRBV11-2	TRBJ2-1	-	CASSRATGANEQFF	TGTGCCAGCAGCCGGGCGACGGGTGCCAATGAGCAGTTCTTC
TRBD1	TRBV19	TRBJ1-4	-	CASKGQGTVEKLFF	TGTGCCAGTAAGGGACAGGGGACGGTGGAAAAACTGTTTTTT
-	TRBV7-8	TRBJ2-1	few	CASSSNNEQFF	TGTGCCAGCAGCTCGAACAATGAGCAGTTCTTC
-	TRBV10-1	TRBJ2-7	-	CASSDARGEQYF	TGCGCCAGCAGCGATGCAAGAGGGGAGCAGTACTTC
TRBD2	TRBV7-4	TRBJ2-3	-	CASSLERKAGGHTDTQYF	TGTGCCAGCAGCTTAGAACGCAAAGCGGGAGGACACACAGATACGCAGTATTTT
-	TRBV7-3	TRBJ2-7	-	CASSPGLGLKYEQYF	TGTGCCAGCAGCCCAGGACTGGGACTGAAGTACGAGCAGTACTTC
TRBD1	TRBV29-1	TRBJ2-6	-	CSVEGTGAGANVLTF	TGCAGCGTTGAAGGGACAGGGGCTGGGGCCAACGTCCTGACTTTC
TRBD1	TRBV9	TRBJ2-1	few	CASSSRDSSLNEQFF	TGTGCCAGCAGCTCGAGGGACAGTTCGCTGAATGAGCAGTTCTTC
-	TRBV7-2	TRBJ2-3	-	CASSDRWSTDTQYF	TGTGCCAGCAGTGACAGGTGGAGCACAGATACGCAGTATTTT
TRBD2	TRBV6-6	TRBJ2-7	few	CASSDSGSRYEQYF	TGTGCCAGCAGTGACAGCGGGAGTAGGTACGAGCAGTACTTC
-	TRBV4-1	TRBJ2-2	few	CASSHRLPGSDGELFF	TGCGCCAGCAGCCATCGGTTGCCAGGGTCGGACGGGGAGCTGTTTTTT
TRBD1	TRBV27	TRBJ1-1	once	CASSSAFTGDTEAFF	TGTGCCAGCAGTTCTGCCTTTACAGGGGACACTGAAGCTTTCTTT
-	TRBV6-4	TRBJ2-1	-	CASSSGRYNEQFF	TGTGCCAGCAGTAGCGGACGCTACAATGAGCAGTTCTTC
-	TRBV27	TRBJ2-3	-	CASSFSPDTDTQYF	TGTGCCAGCAGTTTCTCCCCCGACACAGATACGCAGTATTTT
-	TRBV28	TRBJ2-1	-	CASSRETVSQYNEQFF	TGTGCCAGCAGCCGCGAGACAGTTTCCCAGTACAATGAGCAGTTCTTC
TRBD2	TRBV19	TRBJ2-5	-	CASSPTSGRREETQYF	TGTGCCAGTAGTCCTACTAGCGGGAGAAGGGAAGAGACCCAGTACTTC
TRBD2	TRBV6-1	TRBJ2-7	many	CASSGLAGDSYEQYF	TGTGCCAGCAGTGGTCTAGCGGGAGACTCCTACGAGCAGTACTTC
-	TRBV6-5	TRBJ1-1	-	CASRSNTEAFF	TGTGCCAGCAGATCGAACACTGAAGCTTTCTTT
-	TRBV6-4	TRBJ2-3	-	CASSGDSSTDTQYF	TGTGCCAGCAGTGGGGACTCTAGCACAGATACGCAGTATTTT
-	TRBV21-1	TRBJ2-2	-	CASSKVRERTGELFF	TGTGCCAGCAGCAAAGTTCGGGAGCGCACCGGGGAGCTGTTTTTT
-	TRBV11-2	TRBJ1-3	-	CASSLVAGLSGNTIYF	TGTGCCAGCAGCTTAGTGGCAGGACTCTCTGGAAACACCATATATTTT
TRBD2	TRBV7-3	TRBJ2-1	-	CASSSGLAGFNEQFF	TGTGCCAGCAGCTCCGGACTAGCGGGGTTTAATGAGCAGTTCTTC
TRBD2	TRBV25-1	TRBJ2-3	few	CASRTTSGGTDTQYF	TGTGCCAGCAGGACTACTAGCGGAGGCACAGATACGCAGTATTTT
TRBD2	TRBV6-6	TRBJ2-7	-	CASSLIAGAYEQYF	TGTGCCAGCAGCCTTATAGCGGGAGCTTACGAGCAGTACTTC
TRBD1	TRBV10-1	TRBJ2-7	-	CASSAGTGAYEQYF	TGCGCCAGCAGTGCCGGGACAGGTGCTTACGAGCAGTACTTC
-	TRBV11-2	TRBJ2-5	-	CASSSSQGLQETQYF	TGTGCCAGCAGCTCGTCACAGGGACTTCAAGAGACCCAGTACTTC
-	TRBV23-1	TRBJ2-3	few	CASSQSGDTQYF	TGCGCCAGCAGTCAATCAGGGGATACGCAGTATTTT
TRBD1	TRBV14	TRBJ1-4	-	CASSQVTGQGSQKLFF	TGTGCCAGCAGCCAAGTAACGGGACAGGGTAGCCAAAAACTGTTTTTT
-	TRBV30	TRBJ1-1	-	CASETQGYTEAFF	TGTGCCTCGGAGACACAGGGATATACTGAAGCTTTCTTT
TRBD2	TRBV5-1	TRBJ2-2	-	CASSASSGGSNTGELFF	TGCGCCAGCAGTGCTAGTAGCGGGGGCTCGAACACCGGGGAGCTGTTTTTT
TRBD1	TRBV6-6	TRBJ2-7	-	CASSSRTGTHEQYF	TGTGCCAGCAGTTCCCGGACAGGGACCCACGAGCAGTACTTC
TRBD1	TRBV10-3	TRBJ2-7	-	CAISEPSRTGVGYEQYF	TGTGCCATCAGTGAGCCCTCCCGAACAGGGGTCGGCTACGAGCAGTACTTC
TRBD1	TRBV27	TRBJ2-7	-	CASSEGTGKTYEQYF	TGTGCCAGCAGTGAAGGGACAGGGAAAACCTACGAGCAGTACTTC
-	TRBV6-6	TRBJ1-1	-	CASSWGNTEAFF	TGTGCCAGCAGTTGGGGGAACACTGAAGCTTTCTTT
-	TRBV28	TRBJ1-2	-	CASSLSTRQSYGYTF	TGTGCCAGCAGTTTATCCACTCGACAGTCCTATGGCTACACCTTC
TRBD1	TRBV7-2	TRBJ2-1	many	CASSSGTGVWNEQFF	TGTGCCAGCAGCTCCGGGACAGGGGTTTGGAATGAGCAGTTCTTC
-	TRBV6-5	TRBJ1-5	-	CASSYSKGSNQPQHF	TGTGCCAGCAGTTACTCAAAAGGCAGCAATCAGCCCCAGCATTTT
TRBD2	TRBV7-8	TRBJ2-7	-	CASSPRGTSGDEQYF	TGTGCCAGCAGCCCTAGAGGGACTAGCGGGGACGAGCAGTACTTC
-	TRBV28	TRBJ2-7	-	CASSSLSYEQYF	TGTGCCAGCAGTTCGCTATCCTACGAGCAGTACTTC